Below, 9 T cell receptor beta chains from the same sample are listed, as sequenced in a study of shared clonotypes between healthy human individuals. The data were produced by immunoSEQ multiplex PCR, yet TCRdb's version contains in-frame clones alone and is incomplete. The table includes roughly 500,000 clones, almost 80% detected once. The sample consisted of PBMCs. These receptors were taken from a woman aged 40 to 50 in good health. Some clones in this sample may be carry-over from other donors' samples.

This CDR3 is CASSTELGGYTF. The CDR3 DNA sequence: TGTGCCAGCAGCACAGAGCTAGGCGGCTACACCTTC. The chain joins TRBV28 to TRBJ1-2; D is uncertain. Trimming stripped 6 bases from V and 8 bases from J, with 13 bases between. Germline assignment: CDR1 MDHEN and CDR2 SYDVKM. The CDR3 covers 12 residues.

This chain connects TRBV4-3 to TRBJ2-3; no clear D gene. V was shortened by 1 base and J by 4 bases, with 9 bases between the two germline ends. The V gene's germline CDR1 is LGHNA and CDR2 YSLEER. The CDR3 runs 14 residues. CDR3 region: CASSQGGWPDTQYF. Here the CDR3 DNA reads TGCGCCAGCAGCCAAGGGGGTTGGCCAGATACGCAGTATTTT.

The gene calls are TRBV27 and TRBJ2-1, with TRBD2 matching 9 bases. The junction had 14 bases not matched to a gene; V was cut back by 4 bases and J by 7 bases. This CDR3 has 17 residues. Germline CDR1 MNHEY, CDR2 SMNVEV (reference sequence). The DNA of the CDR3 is TGTGCCAGCAGTTCCTCAAAACTAGCGGGCTCATTGAATGAGCAGTTCTTC. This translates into CASSSSKLAGSLNEQFF.

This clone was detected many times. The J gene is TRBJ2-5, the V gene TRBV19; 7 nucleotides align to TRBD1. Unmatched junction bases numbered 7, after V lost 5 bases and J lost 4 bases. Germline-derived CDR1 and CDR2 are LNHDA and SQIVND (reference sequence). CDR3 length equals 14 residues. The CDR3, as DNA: TGTGCCAGTAGTGGGACAGTTCCCCGAGAGACCCAGTACTTC. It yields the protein CASSGTVPRETQYF.

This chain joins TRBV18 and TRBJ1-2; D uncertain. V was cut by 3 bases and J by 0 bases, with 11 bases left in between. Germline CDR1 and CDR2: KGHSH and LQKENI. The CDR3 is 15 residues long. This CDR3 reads CASSPRREPNYGYTF. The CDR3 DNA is TGTGCCAGCTCACCCCGTAGGGAACCTAACTATGGCTACACCTTC.

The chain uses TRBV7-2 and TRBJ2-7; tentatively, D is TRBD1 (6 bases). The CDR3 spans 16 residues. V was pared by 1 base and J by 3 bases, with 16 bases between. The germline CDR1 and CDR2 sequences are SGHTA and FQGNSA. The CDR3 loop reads CASSLGRDRIYYEQYF. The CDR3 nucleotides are TGTGCCAGCAGCTTAGGTAGAGACAGGATCTACTACGAGCAGTACTTC.

In DNA form, the CDR3 reads TGTGCCAGCAGCTTAGACGTTGTGGGGGTGAATGAGCAGTTCTTC. Its protein product is CASSLDVVGVNEQFF. The J gene is TRBJ2-1, the V gene TRBV7-3; perhaps D is TRBD1 or TRBD2 (5 bases each). There are 15 residues in the CDR3. Trimming pared 2 bases from V and 7 bases from J, leaving 15 bases between. Germline assignment: CDR1 SGHTA and CDR2 FQGTGA.

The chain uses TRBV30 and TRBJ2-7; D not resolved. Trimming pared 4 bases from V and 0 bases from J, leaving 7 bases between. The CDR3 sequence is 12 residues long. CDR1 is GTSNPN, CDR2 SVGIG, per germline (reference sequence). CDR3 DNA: TGTGCCTGGACAACAAGCTCCTACGAGCAGTACTTC. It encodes CAWTTSSYEQYF.

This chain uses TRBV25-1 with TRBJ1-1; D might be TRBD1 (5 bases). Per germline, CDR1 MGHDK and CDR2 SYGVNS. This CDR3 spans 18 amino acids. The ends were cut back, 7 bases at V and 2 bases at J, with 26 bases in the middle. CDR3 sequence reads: CASTADRVGGPYNTEAFF. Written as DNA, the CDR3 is TGTGCCAGCACCGCGGACCGGGTGGGGGGTCCGTATAACACTGAAGCTTTCTTT.